This TCR beta chain came from a study of OX40 agonist ivuxolimab in advanced cancers. General study points: In CD8+ T cells, expanded clones were on average more numerous than in CD4+.

Measured with immunoSEQ multiplex PCR; TCRdb has only the in-frame clones, and not every one. The table has tens of thousands of clones, roughly 80% seen once. As for this clone: Antigen unknown.

Sampling times: baseline, cycle 4 day 1, cycle 7 day 1. The length of the CDR3 is 16 residues. Germline V gene data show CDR1 as SGHNT and CDR2 as YENEEA. The V gene lost 6 bases and the J gene lost 7 bases, with 25 bases spanning the gap. This chain links TRBV11-3 with TRBJ2-7, with D hard to call. The sequencing used CD4+ or CD8+ T cells sorted from blood, collected in a trial of the OX40 agonist ivuxolimab. This TCR derives from an adult with an advanced solid tumor such as melanoma, head and neck, liver or kidney cancer. The CDR3 here is CASSSEGRYPWSEQYF. As DNA, the CDR3 is TGTGCCAGCAGTTCCGAAGGACGCTACCCTTGGAGTGAGCAGTACTTC.